This is a list of T cell receptor beta chains from one sample in a study of metastatic and nonmetastatic thyroid tumors. With MiXCR, TCRdb reprocessed the PCR reads. The table shows about 30,000 clones, with roughly 4% occurring only once. The sample consisted of blood. Receptor source: a female donor with papillary thyroid cancer or a benign thyroid nodule (not recorded which). Some clones in this sample may be carry-over from other donors' samples. Each CDR3 is given with its conserved first and last residue. D genes are given only for firm matches. Some rows mark clone size as missing; the rest say once, few, many or name a class of expanded clone.

>TRBV5-5|TRBJ2-7|-|many|15
TGTGCCAGCAGCTTGGAGTCCGGACATTCCTACGAGCAGTACTTC
CASSLESGHSYEQYF
>TRBV28|TRBJ1-3|-|few|14
TGTGCCAGCACCCAAGCGGGCTCTGGAAACACCATATATTTT
CASTQAGSGNTIYF
>TRBV5-5|TRBJ1-6|TRBD1|many|14
TGTGCCAGCAGCCCCGGGACAGGGTTTTCACCCCTCCACTTT
CASSPGTGFSPLHF
>TRBV5-1|TRBJ2-5|-|few|14
TGCGCCAGCAGGCCCCCGGGGGCGGGGGAGACCCAGTACTTC
CASRPPGAGETQYF
>TRBV7-9|TRBJ2-2|-|few|18
TGTGCCAGCAGCGGCCGCCGGGACTCTAAAAAAAAAACCGGGGAGCTGTTTTTT
CASSGRRDSKKKTGELFF
>TRBV5-1|TRBJ2-2|-|-|14
TGCGCCAGCGGGACTGAGAGGGGCACCGGGGAGCTGTTTTTT
CASGTERGTGELFF
>TRBV6-2/TRBV6-3|TRBJ2-3|-|few|17
TGTGCCAGCAGTTATAGCGGACGGTCCAGCGAAACAGATACGCAGTATTTT
CASSYSGRSSETDTQYF
>TRBV6-5|TRBJ2-5|TRBD1|few|15
TGTGCCAGCAGTACCCAGACAGGGTCCCCAGAGACCCAGTACTTC
CASSTQTGSPETQYF
>TRBV19|TRBJ2-7|TRBD2|few|14
TGTGCCAGTAGTACAGCGGGACCTACCTACGAGCAGTACTTC
CASSTAGPTYEQYF
>TRBV11-2|TRBJ2-7|-|-|15
TGTGCCAGCAGCCTCACGGGGGACTCCTACTACGAGCAGTACTTC
CASSLTGDSYYEQYF
>TRBV12-3/TRBV12-4|TRBJ1-2|TRBD1|medium-sized|14
TGTGCCAGCAGTCGGGACAGGCATGGTGTTGACTACACCTTC
CASSRDRHGVDYTF
>TRBV18|TRBJ2-3|TRBD1|many|14
TGTGCCAGCTCACTCGACAGGGACACAGATACGCAGTATTTT
CASSLDRDTDTQYF
>TRBV20-1|TRBJ2-3|-|many|14
TGCAGTGCTAGAGATGGGGGCGGGACAGATACGCAGTATTTT
CSARDGGGTDTQYF
>TRBV6-4|TRBJ2-2|-|-|15
TGTGCCAGCAAGAAGGAGGCGGGGAACACCGGGGAGCTGTTTTTT
CASKKEAGNTGELFF
>TRBV7-8|TRBJ2-7|-|-|15
TGTGCCAGCTCATATGGGACGGGAGCAAGCTACGAGCAGTACTTC
CASSYGTGASYEQYF
>TRBV6-1|TRBJ2-1|TRBD2|few|13
TGTGCCAGCAGAGGCGGGGGGGGCAATGAGCAGTTCTTC
CASRGGGGNEQFF
>TRBV11-2|TRBJ2-7|TRBD1|many|16
TGTGCCAGCAGGTTAGGGACAGGTAAAGGAATTTCCGAGCAGTACTTC
CASRLGTGKGISEQYF
>TRBV7-6|TRBJ1-2|-|-|15
TGTGCCAGCAGCCCCACCCCACGAAATAACCATGGCTACACCTTC
CASSPTPRNNHGYTF
>TRBV6-1|TRBJ2-5|-|many|14
TGTGCCAGCAGTTACCCGGACGGACAAGAGACCCAGTACTTC
CASSYPDGQETQYF
>TRBV2|TRBJ1-1|-|-|13
TGTGCCAGCAGGGGGGGGCTATACACTGAAGCTTTCTTT
CASRGGLYTEAFF
>TRBV12-3/TRBV12-4|TRBJ2-3|TRBD2|few|15
TGTGCCAGCAGTGAACCGGGACTAGTGGGGTATACGCAGTATTTT
CASSEPGLVGYTQYF
>TRBV6-4|TRBJ2-3|TRBD1|-|14
TGTGCCAGCAGTGAGACAGGGGGCACAGATACGCAGTATTTT
CASSETGGTDTQYF
>TRBV20-1|TRBJ1-5|-|-|16
TGCAGTGCTACGGTCGGGGGCAGGGAATGGGCTCAGCCCCAGCATTTT
CSATVGGREWAQPQHF
>TRBV10-3|TRBJ2-2|TRBD1|-|16
TGTGCCATCAGTGAGCCGGACAGGCGAAGGGCCGGGGAGCTGTTTTTT
CAISEPDRRRAGELFF
>TRBV5-5|TRBJ1-3|TRBD1|many|15
TGTGCCAGCAGATCCGGGACAGGGTCTGGAAACACCATATATTTT
CASRSGTGSGNTIYF
>TRBV19|TRBJ2-5|TRBD2|many|16
TGTGCCAGTAGTACAATACTAGCGGTCGTGGGAGAGACCCAGTACTTC
CASSTILAVVGETQYF
>TRBV7-8|TRBJ1-5|TRBD1|many|16
TGTGCCAGCAGCTTAGCGCTTTGGGACAGTAATCAGCCCCAGCATTTT
CASSLALWDSNQPQHF
>TRBV9|TRBJ2-2|TRBD2|many|15
TGTGCCAGCAGCGTAGCGGGGACTAGCGCCGGGGAGCTGTTTTTT
CASSVAGTSAGELFF
>TRBV7-9|TRBJ1-1|TRBD1|many|15
TGTGCCAGCAGCCCGTACTCTGACAGGGGCACTGAAGCTTTCTTT
CASSPYSDRGTEAFF
>TRBV28|TRBJ1-5|-|many|16
TGTGCCAGCAGTTTATGGGGGGTTTCTAGCAATCAGCCCCAGCATTTT
CASSLWGVSSNQPQHF
>TRBV28|TRBJ2-5|-|many|14
TGTGCCAGCAGTTCTCGCAGTTACCAAGAGACCCAGTACTTC
CASSSRSYQETQYF
>TRBV10-3|TRBJ2-1|TRBD2|many|16
TGTGCCATCAGCAGCGGGAGTGCGGAGGCGTACAATGAGCAGTTCTTC
CAISSGSAEAYNEQFF
>TRBV24-1|TRBJ2-2|-|many|16
TGTGCCACCAGTGACTATCCTCTGGACCCAACCGGGGAGCTGTTTTTT
CATSDYPLDPTGELFF
>TRBV20-1|TRBJ2-4|TRBD2|many|21
TGCAGTGCTAGAGGAAGGCAACCGGGACTAGCAGGTTTTTTAGCCAAAAACATTCAGTACTTC
CSARGRQPGLAGFLAKNIQYF
>TRBV6-1|TRBJ2-3|TRBD2|-|16
TGTGCCAGCAGTGAGTCGACTAGCGGGAGCACAGATACGCAGTATTTT
CASSESTSGSTDTQYF
>TRBV6-6|TRBJ2-7|TRBD1|medium-sized|15
TGTGCCAGCAGTTACTCGAAACAGGGGGTAAGCGAGCAGTACTTC
CASSYSKQGVSEQYF
>TRBV6-2/TRBV6-3|TRBJ2-7|-|-|13
TGTGCCAGCAGAGAGCGGGGAGGGGGCGAGCAGTACTTC
CASRERGGGEQYF
>TRBV20-1|TRBJ2-7|-|few|14
TGCAGTGCTAGAGATCCAGAGACTGTCTACGAGCAGTACTTC
CSARDPETVYEQYF
>TRBV20-1|TRBJ1-2|-|few|12
TGCAGTGCCCAGGTGGGGGACCGGGGCTACACCTTC
CSAQVGDRGYTF
>TRBV6-1|TRBJ1-1|-|-|13
TGTGCCAGCAATGATTGGGGGAACACTGAAGCTTTCTTT
CASNDWGNTEAFF
>TRBV5-1|TRBJ2-5|-|few|15
TGCGCCAGCATCTTGGCCGGGGGGCTCGCGGAGACCCAGTACTTC
CASILAGGLAETQYF
>TRBV11-2|TRBJ2-1|TRBD1|-|16
TGTGCCAGCAGCCCGCGAGAGGGGGCGCTGTACAATGAGCAGTTCTTC
CASSPREGALYNEQFF
>TRBV27|TRBJ2-7|TRBD1|once|17
TGTGCCAGCAGGGGAAGAGGAATACGGACAGGAGCCTACGAGCAGTACTTC
CASRGRGIRTGAYEQYF
>TRBV28|TRBJ1-2|TRBD1|medium-sized|12
TGTGCCAGCAACGGACAGGGGTACGGCTACACCTTC
CASNGQGYGYTF
>TRBV6-2/TRBV6-3|TRBJ2-3|-|-|13
TGTGCCAGCAGTAGTTTGTACACAGATACGCAGTATTTT
CASSSLYTDTQYF